The sequence of this T cell receptor (beta chain) was determined in a study of cytomegalovirus exposure and HLA in healthy donors. Findings of the study overall: In a later analysis, common viral pathogens appeared linked to several of the most significant clusters. In a later analysis, a genetic analysis reported fewer productive-TCR N-insertions in an Asian-associated ancestry cluster than the cohort average. A classifier reportedly called cytomegalovirus status with high sensitivity and specificity.

As for this clone: Antigen: not known.

The study ran its PCR with 60 Vbeta and 13 Jbeta primers. Authors' analysis steps: Unique TCR beta chains totaled some 81 million in a later count, with roughly 11 million of them shared. TCRdb keeps only in-frame clones here, not all; method: immunoSEQ multiplex PCR. The DNA gave D and trimming, while V, J and clone size come from that table. The sample gives more than 80,000 clones, roughly 63% of which show up once; about 15% is in the top ten. V dropped 6 bases and J dropped 4; count of bases not matched to a gene: 6. This CDR3 contains 13 residues. The germline V gene has CDR1 MNHEY and CDR2 SVGAGI.

The sequence came from a woman aged 40 to 50 in good health and CMV-seropositive. The sequenced sample consisted of PBMCs. The J gene is TRBJ2-7, the V gene TRBV6-5, with 7 bases lining up with TRBD2. Here the CDR3 reads CASRLAGRYEQYF. The CDR3 nucleotides are TGTGCCAGCAGATTAGCGGGCCGATACGAGCAGTACTTC.